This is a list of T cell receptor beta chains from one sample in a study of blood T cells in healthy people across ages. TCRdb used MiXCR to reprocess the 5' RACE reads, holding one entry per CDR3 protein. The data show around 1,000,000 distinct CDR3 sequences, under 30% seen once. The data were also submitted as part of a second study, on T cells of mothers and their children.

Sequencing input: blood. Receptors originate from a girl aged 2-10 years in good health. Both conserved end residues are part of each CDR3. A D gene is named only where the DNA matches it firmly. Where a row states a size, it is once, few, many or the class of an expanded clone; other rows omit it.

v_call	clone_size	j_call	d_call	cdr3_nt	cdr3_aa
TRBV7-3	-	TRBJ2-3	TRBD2	TGTGCCTGCAGCGCTGGACTAGCGGGAAATACGCAGTATTTT	CACSAGLAGNTQYF
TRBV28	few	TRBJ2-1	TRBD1	TGTGCCAGCAGTTTATTCCAGACCATACCGGACAGGTCTTACGAGCAGTTCTTC	CASSLFQTIPDRSYEQFF
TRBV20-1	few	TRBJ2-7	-	TGCAGTGCTTGGACCGGGATCCCCTACGAGCAGTACTTC	CSAWTGIPYEQYF
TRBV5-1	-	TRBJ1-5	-	TGCGCCAGCAGCCTCGATTCAGGGAACAATCAGCCCCAGCATTTT	CASSLDSGNNQPQHF
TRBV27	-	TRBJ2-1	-	TGTGCCAGCAGTTTACTAACCCGTTCAGGGCATGAGCAGTTCTTC	CASSLLTRSGHEQFF
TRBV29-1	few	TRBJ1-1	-	TGCAGCGTTGTAAGGCTCTGGGGGACTGAAGCTTTCTTT	CSVVRLWGTEAFF
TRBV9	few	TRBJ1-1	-	TGTGCCAGCAGCGGGGGGAGCACTGAAGCTTTCTTT	CASSGGSTEAFF
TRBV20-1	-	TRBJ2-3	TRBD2	TGCAGTGCTAGAGAACGGACTAGCGGCCTTACGCAGTATTTT	CSARERTSGLTQYF
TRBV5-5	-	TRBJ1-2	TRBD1	TGTGCCAGCAGCAATAGACAGGGGCGAGGGGGTAACTATGGCTACACCTTC	CASSNRQGRGGNYGYTF
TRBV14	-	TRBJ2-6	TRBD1	TGTGCCAGCAGCCTTACCAGGGGGCGGCGACCTGGGGCCAACGTCCTGACTTTC	CASSLTRGRRPGANVLTF
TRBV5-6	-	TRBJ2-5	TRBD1	TGTGCCAGCAGCCTCGGACAGGCAGCCTTCTTC	CASSLGQAAFF
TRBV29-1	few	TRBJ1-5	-	TGCAGCGTTGAGCTCGGACTCAATCAGCCCCGGCATTTT	CSVELGLNQPRHF
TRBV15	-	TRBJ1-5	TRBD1	TGTGCCACCAGCGGGCGGGGACAGGGGGCGAATCAGCCCCAGCATTTT	CATSGRGQGANQPQHF
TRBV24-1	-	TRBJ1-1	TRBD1	TGTGCCACCAGGACAGGGAGAAACACTGAAGCTTTCTTT	CATRTGRNTEAFF
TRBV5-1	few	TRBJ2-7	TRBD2	TGCGCCAGCAGCTTGAATTGGGGGGGGGCCTACGAGCAGTACTTC	CASSLNWGGAYEQYF
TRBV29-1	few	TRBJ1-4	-	TGCAGCGGAAGAATCGACGGGGATGAGACTGAAAAACTGTTTTTT	CSGRIDGDETEKLFF
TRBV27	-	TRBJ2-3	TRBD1	TGTGCCAGCAGTTTGGACAGGGGGCGCGAAGGAGATACGCAGTATTTT	CASSLDRGREGDTQYF
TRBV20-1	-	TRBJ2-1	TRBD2	TGCAGTGCTAGCGATTTAGCGGGAGTAGGTGAGCAGTTCTTC	CSASDLAGVGEQFF
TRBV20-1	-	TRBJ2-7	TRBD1	TGCAGTGCTGAGGCGGACAGGGGAGACTACGAGCAGTACTTC	CSAEADRGDYEQYF
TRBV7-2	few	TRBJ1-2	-	TGTGCCAGCAGCCCAGCAGGGGCCTATGGCTACACCTTC	CASSPAGAYGYTF
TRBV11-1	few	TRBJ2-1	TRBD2	TGTGCCAGCAGCCCACGGCTGAGCGGGGGGGTACACAATGAGCAGTTCTTC	CASSPRLSGGVHNEQFF
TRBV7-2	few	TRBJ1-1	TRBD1	TGTGCCAGCAGCGCGTTACCAGGGGGCACTGAAGCTTTCTTT	CASSALPGGTEAFF
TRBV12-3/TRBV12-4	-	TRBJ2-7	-	TGTGCCAGCAGTTTAGCGCCTGTTACTACCTACGAGCAGTACTTC	CASSLAPVTTYEQYF
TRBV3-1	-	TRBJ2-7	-	TGTGCCAGCAGCCAAGGAGTCCCGGGATTCGGACAGTCCTACGAGCAGTACTTC	CASSQGVPGFGQSYEQYF
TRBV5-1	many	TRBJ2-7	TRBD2	TGCGCCAGCAGCCCGGGACTAGCGGGAGCCTACGAGCAGTACTTC	CASSPGLAGAYEQYF
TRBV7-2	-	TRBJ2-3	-	TGTGCCAGCAGCTTATATATTAATGAAGGGTCAGATACGCAGTATTTT	CASSLYINEGSDTQYF
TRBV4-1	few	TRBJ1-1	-	TGCGCCAGCAGCCAGGGGTGGGGGGGGAACACTGAAGCTTTCTTT	CASSQGWGGNTEAFF
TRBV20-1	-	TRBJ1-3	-	TGCAGTGCTAGAGATCCTGCAGAATCGGGAAACACCATATATTTT	CSARDPAESGNTIYF
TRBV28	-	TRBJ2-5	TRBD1	TGTGCCAGCGGTTTAACCGGGACAGAGGAGACCCAGTACTTC	CASGLTGTEETQYF
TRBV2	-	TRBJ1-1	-	TGTGCCAGCAGTGAGGCGGACCAGTGGAACACTGAAGCTTTCTTT	CASSEADQWNTEAFF
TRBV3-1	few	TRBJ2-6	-	TGTGCCAGCAGCCGAAACCTTAGGAGGGGGGCCAACGTCCTGACTTTC	CASSRNLRRGANVLTF
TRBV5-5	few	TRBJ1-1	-	TGTGCCAGCAGCTTGGTGAGGGGCTACACTGAAGCTTTCTTT	CASSLVRGYTEAFF
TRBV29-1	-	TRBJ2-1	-	TGCAGCGTTCCAAGCGGATTCTCCTACAATGAGCAGTTCTTC	CSVPSGFSYNEQFF
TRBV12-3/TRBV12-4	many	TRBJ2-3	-	TGTGCCAGCAGCTTGGGGTTGGTAACAGATACGCAGTATTTT	CASSLGLVTDTQYF
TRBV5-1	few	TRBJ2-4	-	TGCGCCAGCAGCCTAACGACTACCGGTGAGGGTCAGTACTTC	CASSLTTTGEGQYF
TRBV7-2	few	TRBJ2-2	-	TGTGCCAGCAGCTCATGGACTTCGAACACCGGGGAGCTGTTTTTT	CASSSWTSNTGELFF
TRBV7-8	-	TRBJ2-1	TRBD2	TGTGCCAGCAAAATGCAGCGGGAGTGGTACAATGAGCAGTTCTTC	CASKMQREWYNEQFF
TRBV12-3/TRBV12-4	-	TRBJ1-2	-	TGTGCCAGCAGTTTAGCGATCCAGGGGACTACCTATGGCTACACCTTC	CASSLAIQGTTYGYTF
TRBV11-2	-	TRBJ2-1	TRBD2	TGTGCCAGCAGCTCCCCGGGACTAGAAACGTTTGAGCAGTTCTTC	CASSSPGLETFEQFF
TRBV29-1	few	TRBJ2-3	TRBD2	TGCAGCGTGGGCGGGGGGGCCTATTTTTATACGCAGTATTTT	CSVGGGAYFYTQYF
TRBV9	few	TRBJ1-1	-	TGTGCCAGCAGCGTCTGGGCGAGCACTGAAGCTTTCTTT	CASSVWASTEAFF
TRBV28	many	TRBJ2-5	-	TGTGCCAGCAGTTTCGCGCAGGCCCTTCGAGGAGAGACCCAGTACTTC	CASSFAQALRGETQYF
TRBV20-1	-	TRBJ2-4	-	TGCAGTGTCCCTCTCCACCAGATCAAAAACATTCAGTACTTC	CSVPLHQIKNIQYF
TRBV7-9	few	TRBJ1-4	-	TGTGCCAGCAGCTTAGGAGAAGAAGGGGAAAAACTGTTTTTT	CASSLGEEGEKLFF
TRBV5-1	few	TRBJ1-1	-	TGCGCCAGCAGCCGACACGAGAACACTGAAGCTTTCTTT	CASSRHENTEAFF
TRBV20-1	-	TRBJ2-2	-	TGCAGTGCTACCGGGACCCCGAGAACCGGGGAGCTGTTTTTT	CSATGTPRTGELFF
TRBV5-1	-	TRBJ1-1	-	TGCGCCAGCAGCTTGGAACAGAAAGCTTTCTTT	CASSLEQKAFF
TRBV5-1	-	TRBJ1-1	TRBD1	TGCGCCAGCAACTTGGATGGACAGGGGGCGAACACTGAAGCTTTCTTT	CASNLDGQGANTEAFF
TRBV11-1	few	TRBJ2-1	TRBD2	TGTGCCAGCAGCCAGGGGAGCGGGAGGTATGAGCAGTTCTTC	CASSQGSGRYEQFF
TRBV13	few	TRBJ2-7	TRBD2	TGTGCCAGCAGCTCATTACTAGCGGGGGGCCAAACCTACGAGCAGTACTTC	CASSSLLAGGQTYEQYF
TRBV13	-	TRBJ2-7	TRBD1	TGTGCCAGCAGCTTAGAGGGACAGGAGTGGCAGTACTTC	CASSLEGQEWQYF
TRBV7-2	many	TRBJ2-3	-	TGTGCCAGCAGCTCTGATAGCACAGATACGCAGTATTTT	CASSSDSTDTQYF
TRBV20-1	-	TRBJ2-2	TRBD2	TGCAGTGCTAGAGATAAACTAGCGGGATTGACCGGGGAGCTGTTTTTT	CSARDKLAGLTGELFF
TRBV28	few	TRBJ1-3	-	TGTGCCAGCAGTCTACAGCCTCTGGGGAGCACCATATATTTT	CASSLQPLGSTIYF